Listed below are T cell receptor beta chains from one sample, sequenced in a study of blood T cell repertoires in COVID-19. Generated by immunoSEQ multiplex PCR, the TCRdb table keeps only in-frame clones and is missing some. The data show 60,000 or so clones, under 85% seen once. Sequenced sample: peripheral blood. All receptors derive from a woman aged 80 or older with acute or convalescent COVID-19. The CDR3 runs from the conserved cysteine through the conserved F or W. A D gene is named only where the DNA matches it firmly. Size values are once, few and many counts, or a class for expanded clones, and some rows have none.

j_call: TRBJ1-5
d_call: TRBD1
v_call: TRBV7-8
clone_size: few
cdr3_aa: CASSLRTGQQPQHF
cdr3_nt: TGTGCCAGCAGCCTGCGGACAGGCCAACAGCCCCAGCATTTT

j_call: TRBJ1-3
d_call: -
v_call: TRBV6-2/TRBV6-3
clone_size: -
cdr3_aa: CASSYAASGNTIYF
cdr3_nt: TGTGCCAGCAGTTACGCGGCCTCTGGAAACACCATATATTTT

j_call: TRBJ1-1
d_call: -
v_call: TRBV28
clone_size: once
cdr3_aa: CASSSTGGAFF
cdr3_nt: TGTGCCAGCAGTTCAACAGGCGGAGCTTTCTTT

j_call: TRBJ1-3
d_call: -
v_call: TRBV5-4
clone_size: few
cdr3_aa: CASSSGRVGSGNTIYF
cdr3_nt: TGTGCCAGCAGCTCGGGCAGGGTAGGGTCTGGAAACACCATATATTTT

j_call: TRBJ2-1
d_call: TRBD2
v_call: TRBV5-1
clone_size: few
cdr3_aa: CASSFPGASGSISYNEQFF
cdr3_nt: TGCGCCAGCAGCTTTCCCGGGGCTAGCGGGTCTATCTCCTACAATGAGCAGTTCTTC

j_call: TRBJ2-6
d_call: -
v_call: TRBV3-1/TRBV3-2
clone_size: once
cdr3_aa: CASRRISSSGANVLTF
cdr3_nt: TGTGCCAGCAGGAGGATTTCAAGCTCTGGGGCCAACGTCCTGACTTTC

j_call: TRBJ2-2
d_call: -
v_call: TRBV11-2
clone_size: -
cdr3_aa: CASSTPRSGELFF
cdr3_nt: TGTGCCAGCAGCACCCCACGGTCCGGGGAGCTGTTTTTT

j_call: TRBJ2-7
d_call: TRBD2
v_call: TRBV3-1/TRBV3-2
clone_size: many
cdr3_aa: CASSHWTSGRVYEQYF
cdr3_nt: TGTGCCAGCAGCCACTGGACTAGCGGGAGGGTCTACGAGCAGTACTTC

j_call: TRBJ2-1
d_call: TRBD1
v_call: TRBV30
clone_size: -
cdr3_aa: CAWSLDRENEQFF
cdr3_nt: TGTGCCTGGAGCCTGGACAGGGAAAATGAGCAGTTCTTC

j_call: TRBJ2-2
d_call: -
v_call: TRBV7-2
clone_size: once
cdr3_aa: CASSLDPGGELFF
cdr3_nt: TGTGCCAGCAGCTTAGACCCGGGGGGGGAGCTGTTTTTT

j_call: TRBJ2-3
d_call: -
v_call: TRBV5-6
clone_size: -
cdr3_aa: CASSPGRHGTDTQYF
cdr3_nt: TGTGCCAGCAGCCCGGGGAGACACGGCACAGATACGCAGTATTTT

j_call: TRBJ1-4
d_call: TRBD1
v_call: TRBV18
clone_size: -
cdr3_aa: CASSPEVQGHNEKLFF
cdr3_nt: TGTGCCAGCTCACCCGAAGTACAGGGGCATAATGAAAAACTGTTTTTT

j_call: TRBJ2-7
d_call: TRBD1
v_call: TRBV19
clone_size: few
cdr3_aa: CASSNDRAPYEQYF
cdr3_nt: TGTGCCAGTAGTAACGACAGGGCCCCCTACGAGCAGTACTTC

j_call: TRBJ2-7
d_call: TRBD2
v_call: TRBV6-2/TRBV6-3
clone_size: -
cdr3_aa: CASSYIAGGASYEQYF
cdr3_nt: TGTGCCAGCAGTTATATAGCGGGAGGGGCGTCCTACGAGCAGTACTTC

j_call: TRBJ2-7
d_call: TRBD2
v_call: TRBV7-3
clone_size: -
cdr3_aa: CASSPSGGSYEQYF
cdr3_nt: TGTGCCAGCAGCCCTAGCGGGGGCTCCTACGAGCAGTACTTC

j_call: TRBJ2-7
d_call: -
v_call: TRBV18
clone_size: few
cdr3_aa: CASSLSSYEQYF
cdr3_nt: TGTGCCAGCTCGCTTAGCTCCTACGAGCAGTACTTC

j_call: TRBJ2-5
d_call: TRBD1
v_call: TRBV14
clone_size: -
cdr3_aa: CASSQSKDRGLQETQYF
cdr3_nt: TGTGCCAGCAGCCAATCAAAGGACAGGGGCCTCCAAGAGACCCAGTACTTC

j_call: TRBJ2-4
d_call: TRBD2
v_call: TRBV9
clone_size: -
cdr3_aa: CASSVGGWGSGRAGSKNIQYF
cdr3_nt: TGTGCCAGCAGCGTAGGCGGATGGGGCAGCGGGAGGGCCGGGTCCAAAAACATTCAGTACTTC

j_call: TRBJ2-1
d_call: TRBD2
v_call: TRBV4-1
clone_size: -
cdr3_aa: CASSQDKGLAGEQFF
cdr3_nt: TGCGCCAGCAGCCAAGATAAAGGACTAGCGGGTGAGCAGTTCTTC

j_call: TRBJ2-3
d_call: TRBD2
v_call: TRBV6-5
clone_size: -
cdr3_aa: CASNRGRADTQYF
cdr3_nt: TGTGCCAGCAACCGAGGGAGGGCAGATACGCAGTATTTT

j_call: TRBJ1-4
d_call: -
v_call: TRBV28
clone_size: -
cdr3_aa: CASSPTGTNEKLFF
cdr3_nt: TGTGCCAGTTCCCCGACAGGTACTAATGAAAAACTGTTTTTT

j_call: TRBJ1-1
d_call: -
v_call: TRBV28
clone_size: -
cdr3_aa: CASHGTEAFF
cdr3_nt: TGTGCCAGTCACGGGACTGAAGCTTTCTTT

j_call: TRBJ2-3
d_call: -
v_call: TRBV16
clone_size: once
cdr3_aa: CASSPVLSTDTQYF
cdr3_nt: TGTGCCAGCAGCCCCGTTCTAAGCACAGATACGCAGTATTTT

j_call: TRBJ1-2
d_call: -
v_call: TRBV29-1
clone_size: -
cdr3_aa: CSVDTGFGYTF
cdr3_nt: TGCAGCGTTGATACAGGGTTTGGCTACACCTTC

j_call: TRBJ2-3
d_call: -
v_call: TRBV27
clone_size: -
cdr3_aa: CASAPYSTDTQYF
cdr3_nt: TGTGCCAGTGCCCCCTACAGCACAGATACGCAGTATTTT

j_call: TRBJ2-1
d_call: TRBD1
v_call: TRBV7-7
clone_size: many
cdr3_aa: CASSPGTGTRNEQFF
cdr3_nt: TGTGCCAGCAGCCCCGGGACAGGGACCCGCAATGAGCAGTTCTTC

j_call: TRBJ2-1
d_call: TRBD1
v_call: TRBV5-4
clone_size: -
cdr3_aa: CASSLPTGHNNEQFF
cdr3_nt: TGTGCCAGCAGCTTACCGACAGGGCATAACAATGAGCAGTTCTTC

j_call: TRBJ2-5
d_call: TRBD2
v_call: TRBV2
clone_size: -
cdr3_aa: CASRLTSGSQETQYF
cdr3_nt: TGTGCCAGCAGGTTGACTAGCGGGAGCCAAGAGACCCAGTACTTC

j_call: TRBJ2-1
d_call: TRBD2
v_call: TRBV23-1
clone_size: -
cdr3_aa: CASSQCRLAGAMSREQFF
cdr3_nt: TGCGCCAGCAGTCAATGTAGGCTAGCGGGAGCAATGTCGCGAGAGCAGTTCTTC

j_call: TRBJ2-3
d_call: TRBD2
v_call: TRBV19
clone_size: -
cdr3_aa: CASSPGLAGEDTQYF
cdr3_nt: TGTGCCAGTAGTCCCGGACTAGCGGGAGAAGATACGCAGTATTTT

j_call: TRBJ2-5
d_call: TRBD2
v_call: TRBV7-9
clone_size: -
cdr3_aa: CASSLSGTSGRKETQYF
cdr3_nt: TGTGCCAGCAGCCTTTCCGGGACTAGCGGGAGAAAGGAGACCCAGTACTTC

j_call: TRBJ2-4
d_call: -
v_call: TRBV29-1
clone_size: -
cdr3_aa: CSAHQGRNIQYF
cdr3_nt: TGCAGCGCCCACCAGGGTAGAAACATTCAGTACTTC

j_call: TRBJ2-5
d_call: -
v_call: TRBV7-9
clone_size: once
cdr3_aa: CASSLDLNSQETQYF
cdr3_nt: TGTGCCAGCAGCTTAGATTTGAACAGTCAAGAGACCCAGTACTTC